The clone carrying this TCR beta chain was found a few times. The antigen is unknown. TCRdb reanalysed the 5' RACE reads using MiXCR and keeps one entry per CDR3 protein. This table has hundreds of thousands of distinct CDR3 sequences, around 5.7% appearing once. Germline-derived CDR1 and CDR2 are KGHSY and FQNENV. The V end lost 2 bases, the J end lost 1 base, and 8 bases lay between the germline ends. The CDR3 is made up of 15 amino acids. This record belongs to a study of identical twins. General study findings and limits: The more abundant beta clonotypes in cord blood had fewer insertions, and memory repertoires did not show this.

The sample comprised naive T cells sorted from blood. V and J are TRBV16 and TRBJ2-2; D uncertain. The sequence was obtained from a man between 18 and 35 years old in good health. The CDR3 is CASSQRAVNTGELFF. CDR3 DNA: TGTGCCAGCAGCCAAAGGGCAGTGAACACCGGGGAGCTGTTTTTT.